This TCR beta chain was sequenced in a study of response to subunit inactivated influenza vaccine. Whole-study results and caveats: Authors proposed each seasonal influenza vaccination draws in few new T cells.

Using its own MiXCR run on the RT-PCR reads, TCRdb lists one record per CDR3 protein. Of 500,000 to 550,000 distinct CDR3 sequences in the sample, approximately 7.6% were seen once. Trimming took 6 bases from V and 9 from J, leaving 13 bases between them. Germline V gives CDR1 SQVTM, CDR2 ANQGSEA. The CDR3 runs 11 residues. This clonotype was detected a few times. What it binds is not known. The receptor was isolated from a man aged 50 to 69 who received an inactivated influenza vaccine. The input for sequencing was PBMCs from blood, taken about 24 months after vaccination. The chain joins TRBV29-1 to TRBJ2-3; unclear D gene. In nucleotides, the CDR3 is TGCAGCGTGCTGGACCCGTCGACGCAGTATTTT. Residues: CSVLDPSTQYF.